This paragraph reports one T cell receptor beta chain. Its matching antigen is unknown. These data are taken from a study of cytomegalovirus exposure and HLA in healthy donors. Whole-study findings and limits: CMV serostatus was the only immune exposure information that was available. Some highly shared sequence variants likely arose as a pipeline artifact. A later analysis linked a missense DCLRE1C variant to TCR beta V- and J-gene trimming.

V was pared by 0 bases and J by 1 base, with 11 bases between. The CDR3 totals 16 residues. Germline-derived CDR1 and CDR2 are SGHKS and YYEKEE (reference sequence). Both 60 Vbeta primers and 13 Jbeta primers went into the PCR. Profiling relied on immunoSEQ multiplex PCR, and the TCRdb table lists in-frame clones only, not all of them. Seen here are 100,000 to 150,000 clones, about 85% observed once, and the top ten hold roughly 1.7%. The TCR comes from a boy younger than 18 in good health and CMV-seronegative. Material for sequencing was PBMCs. The chain uses TRBV5-5 and TRBJ1-3; D might be TRBD1 (5 bases). The CDR3 sequence: CASSLAPGGSGNTIYF. In DNA, the CDR3 is TGTGCCAGCAGCTTGGCGCCCGGGGGATCTGGAAACACCATATATTTT.